What follows are 26 T cell receptor beta chains derived from one specimen sequenced in a study of T cells in Graves' hyperthyroidism and ophthalmopathy. TCR beta CDR3 regions were amplified from RNA. First-round RT-PCR targeting the TCR CDR3 was performed with the HTBI primer set. TCRdb called the multiplex PCR reads again in MiXCR, with one record for every CDR3 protein. The sample lists roughly 800,000 distinct CDR3 sequences; 35% to 45% were seen once. Sequencing was performed on blood. These receptors all come from a young man with Graves' hyperthyroidism.

This clonotype occurred once. With a much larger clone just one base away, this may be a read error. The chain uses TRBV7-9 and TRBJ1-2, with a weak D call TRBD1 (5 bases). The CDR3 totals 14 residues. From germline, CDR1 is SEHNR and CDR2 FQNEAQ (reference sequence). The CDR3 is CTSSLEAGVDGYTF. As DNA, the CDR3 is TGTACCAGCAGCTTAGAAGCGGGGGTCGATGGCTACACCTTC.

To note about this clonotype: Without the conserved terminal phenylalanine or tryptophan, this CDR3 likely stems from a read error. The DNA is omitted, as the CDR3 cannot be located on it reliably, and the CDR3 follows TCRdb's listing. V gene TRBV12-3 or TRBV12-4 combines with J gene TRBJ1-4; the table's D call, TRBD1, has no DNA check behind it. The CDR3 spans 8 residues, counting both ends. This chain's CDR3 is CASSLGSG.

This clonotype is deemed medium-sized. V gene TRBV29-1 combines with J gene TRBJ2-7; 8 bases map to TRBD1. Germline assignment: CDR1 SQVTM and CDR2 ANQGSEA. CDR3 size: 15 residues. With V trimmed by 0 bases and J by 5 bases, 9 bases remained unmatched. The CDR3 loop is CSVEDQGAHLNEQYF. DNA for the CDR3: TGCAGCGTTGAAGATCAGGGGGCGCATCTCAACGAGCAGTACTTC.

This clonotype was detected ten times or more. This chain links TRBV29-1 with TRBJ2-7, with D possibly matching TRBD1 (6 bases). The CDR3 consists of 12 residues. Trimming took 8 bases from V and 3 from J, leaving 14 bases between them. Germline V gene sequence: CDR1 SQVTM, CDR2 ANQGSEA. The CDR3 bases are TGCAGCCTAAGGGCCAGGGGCTACGAGCAGTACTTC. Encoded protein: CSLRARGYEQYF.

For this clonotype: The junction shows a germline mismatch at one end, possibly a read error. This chain uses TRBV12-3 or TRBV12-4 with TRBJ1-1; tentative D call: TRBD1 (6 bases). The CDR3 spans 13 residues. CDR3 loop: CVSSLGWGAKAFF. CDR3 in DNA: TGTGTCAGCAGTTTAGGATGGGGGGCGAAGGCTTTCTTT.

The chain has TRBV2 and TRBJ2-3; maybe TRBD2 (5 bases). The CDR3 loop spans 16 amino acids. V lost 6 bases to trimming and J lost 6 bases, with 22 bases between them. Germline lookup yields CDR1 SNHLY and CDR2 FYNNEI. Written as DNA, the CDR3 is TGTGCCAGCAGCCCCGTAGGAGGCAGGAAAGTGGATACGCAGTATTTT. Protein sequence: CASSPVGGRKVDTQYF.

The sample holds a few counts of this clonotype. CDR3 sequence: CASSGETKAAGELFF. As DNA, the CDR3 is TGCGCCAGCAGTGGGGAGACGAAGGCGGCCGGGGAGCTGTTTTTT. The chain couples TRBV5-1 to TRBJ2-2, with D possibly matching TRBD2 (5 bases). CDR3 size: 15 residues. The V gene's germline CDR1 is SGHRS and CDR2 YFSETQ. Trimming cost V 5 bases and J 6 bases, with 17 bases left between them. Using reference TRBV5-1 and TRBJ2-2 for the parts outside the CDR3, the full variable domain is KAGVTQTPRYLIKTRGQQVTLSCSPISGHRSVSWYQQTPGQGLQFLFEYFSETQRNKGNFPGRFSGRQFSNSRSEMNVSTLELGDSALYLCASSGETKAAGELFFGEGSRLTVL.

This clonotype appeared a few times. The gene calls are TRBV5-4 and TRBJ1-5; D is unclear. Per germline, CDR1 SGHNT and CDR2 YYREEE (reference sequence). The CDR3 totals 14 residues. Trimming removed 4 bases at V and 0 bases at J, with 8 bases between. The CDR3: CASSRMDSNQPQHF. DNA for the CDR3: TGTGCCAGCAGCCGGATGGATAGCAATCAGCCCCAGCATTTT.

The chain joins TRBV7-9 to TRBJ2-7; D may be TRBD2 (6 bases). Trimming left V 8 bases short and J 2 bases short, with 13 bases between. Germline V lookup: CDR1 SEHNR, CDR2 FQNEAQ (reference sequence). The CDR3 has 13 residues. CDR3: CASSRDLPYEQYF. CDR3 sequence (DNA): TGTGCCAGCTCAAGGGACTTGCCCTACGAGCAGTACTTC.

Only one count was recorded for this clonotype. The J gene is TRBJ2-7, the V gene TRBV6-5; D unclear. V was trimmed by 1 base and J by 2 bases, leaving 12 bases between them. Per the germline V gene, CDR1 is MNHEY and CDR2 is SVGAGI. CDR3 length: 15 amino acids. The CDR3 loop is CASSYFPPETYEQYF. The CDR3 nucleotides read TGTGCCAGCAGTTACTTTCCCCCGGAGACCTACGAGCAGTACTTC.

This CDR3 reads CSSTSGAVEQYF. The CDR3 DNA reads TGCAGTTCGACTAGCGGGGCGGTCGAGCAGTACTTC. J is TRBJ2-7 and V is TRBV20-1; the match to TRBD2 covers 11 bases. V gave up 8 bases and J gave up 6 bases; unmatched junction bases: 6. Germline V CDR1 and CDR2: DFQATT, SNEGSKA (reference sequence). The CDR3 has 12 amino acids.

A word on this clonotype: Lacking the conserved final phenylalanine or tryptophan, this CDR3 likely reflects a read error. The limits of the CDR3 on the DNA are not certain, so only TCRdb's listed CDR3 is given. The chain uses TRBV9 and TRBJ2-6. In germline, CDR1 is SGDLS, CDR2 YYNGEE. Including both end residues, the CDR3 is 8 amino acids long. The chain's CDR3 is CASSVVPS.

V gene TRBV6-5 combines with J gene TRBJ1-1; no firm D call. The CDR3 has 12 residues. CDR1 MNHEY and CDR2 SVGAGI come from the germline V gene. With 5 bases removed from V and 8 bases from J, the gap between germline ends came to 12 bases. The chain's CDR3 is CASSHLYGEAFF. CDR3 nucleotides: TGTGCCAGCAGTCATTTGTATGGGGAAGCTTTCTTT.

This clonotype was recorded many times. The chain combines TRBV29-1 with TRBJ1-1, with D possibly matching TRBD1 (6 bases). Trimming cost V 3 bases and J 1 base, with 6 bases left between them. The germline V gene has CDR1 SQVTM and CDR2 ANQGSEA. The CDR3 has 12 residues. CDR3 nucleotide sequence: TGCAGCGTTGACAGGGGGAACACTGAAGCTTTCTTT. Translated: CSVDRGNTEAFF.

This clonotype was detected many times. In DNA form, the CDR3 reads TGTGCCATCAGTGAGAGGCAGGGGAGGGCTGAAGCTTTCTTT. Its protein product is CAISERQGRAEAFF. This chain uses TRBV10-3 with TRBJ1-1, with D possibly TRBD1 on 6 matching bases. The CDR3 totals 14 residues. Germline-derived CDR1 and CDR2 are ENHRY and SYGVKD. V was shortened by 2 bases and J by 6 bases, with 13 bases between the two germline ends.

This clonotype was seen a few times. The chain is built from TRBV12-3 or TRBV12-4 and TRBJ2-7; 8 nucleotides line up with TRBD1. V lost 6 bases and J lost 6; bases outside the gene matches: 7. The length of the CDR3 is 13 residues. The DNA of the CDR3 is TGTGCCAGCAGAGGACAGGGATTGCGCGAGCAGTACTTC. This codes for CASRGQGLREQYF.

This chain connects TRBV7-8 to TRBJ2-7; possible D gene TRBD2, 5 bases. Trimming took off 8 bases at V and 0 bases at J, with 11 bases between the two ends. The length of the CDR3 is 13 residues. Germline lookup yields CDR1 SGHVS and CDR2 FQNEAQ. Here the CDR3 reads CASRTDPSYEQYF. Here the CDR3 DNA reads TGTGCCAGCCGGACTGACCCCTCCTACGAGCAGTACTTC.

CDR3 residues: CASSPQATDEAFF. In DNA, the CDR3 is TGTGCCAGCAGTCCGCAGGCGACAGACGAAGCTTTCTTT. The rearrangement joins TRBV7-9 to TRBJ1-1; D is perhaps TRBD1 (5 bases). The CDR3 extends over 13 amino acids. V shed 6 bases and J shed 8 bases, with 16 bases lying between them. CDR1 is SEHNR and CDR2 is FQNEAQ in the germline V gene (reference sequence).

The chain combines TRBV7-2 with TRBJ2-2; TRBD1 matches at 8 bases. Germline CDR1 is SGHTA and CDR2 is FQGNSA. The CDR3 is 15 residues long. After removal of 3 bases from V and 5 bases from J, the junction contained 5 bases not matched to a gene. The CDR3 DNA follows: TGTGCCAGCAGCTTCCCGCAGGGGGCGACCGGGGAGCTGTTTTTT. Its translation: CASSFPQGATGELFF. The variable domain in full, completed from reference TRBV7-2 and TRBJ2-2, reads GAGVSQSPSNKVTEKGKDVELRCDPISGHTALYWYRQSLGQGLEFLIYFQGNSAPDKSGLPSDRFSAERTGGSVSTLTIQRTQQEDSAVYLCASSFPQGATGELFFGEGSRLTVL.

V and J are TRBV7-2 and TRBJ2-7; D remains unclear. The germline V gene encodes CDR1 SGHTA and CDR2 FQGNSA. V dropped 4 bases and J dropped 2 bases, with 9 bases sitting between them. This CDR3 comprises 13 residues. CDR3 amino acids: CASSSLVPYEQYF. As DNA, the CDR3 is TGTGCCAGCAGCTCCCTTGTTCCCTACGAGCAGTACTTC.

The V call is TRBV20-1, the J call TRBJ2-7; D may correspond to TRBD1 or TRBD2 (5 bases each). The CDR3 has 12 residues. V shed 3 bases and J shed 6 bases, with 12 bases lying between them. The germline V gene has CDR1 DFQATT and CDR2 SNEGSKA (reference sequence). CDR3 sequence reads: CSASAGTPEQYF. The CDR3, as DNA: TGCAGTGCTAGCGCAGGGACCCCCGAGCAGTACTTC.

The chain uses TRBV25-1 and TRBJ1-2, with TRBD1 matching 10 bases. After removal of 8 bases from V and 8 bases from J, the junction contained 8 bases not matched to a gene. There are 13 residues in the CDR3. Germline CDR1 is MGHDK and CDR2 is SYGVNS. CDR3 in DNA: TGTGCCAGCCGGGACAGGGGACACTGGGGCTACACCTTC. Translating gives CASRDRGHWGYTF.

The V and J genes are TRBV10-3 and TRBJ2-7, with TRBD2 identical over 7 bases. Looked up from germline, CDR1 is ENHRY and CDR2 is SYGVKD. The CDR3 spans 14 residues. The J segment lost 0 bases and the V segment lost 8 bases, leaving 7 bases of the junction unmatched. CDR3 residues: CAIGSGAISYEQYF. The CDR3 nucleotides are TGTGCCATCGGGAGCGGGGCGATCTCCTACGAGCAGTACTTC.

The V gene is TRBV14, the J gene TRBJ1-2, with D maybe TRBD1 (5 bases). The germline gives CDR1 SGHDN, CDR2 FVKESK. CDR3 length equals 15 residues. V dropped 4 bases and J dropped 2 bases, with 14 bases sitting between them. This chain's CDR3 is CASSPYRDANYGYTF. In DNA form, the CDR3 reads TGTGCCAGCAGCCCCTACCGGGACGCCAACTATGGCTACACCTTC.

This rearrangement joins TRBV11-1 to TRBJ2-7, with 9 bases aligning to TRBD1. Germline V gene lookup returns CDR1 SGHAT and CDR2 FQDESV (reference sequence). The length of the CDR3 is 15 residues. Trimming cost V 5 bases and J 6 bases; bases outside gene matches: 11. This chain's CDR3 is CASSTPGTGPTEQYF. In nucleotides, the CDR3 is TGTGCCAGCAGCACTCCCGGGACAGGGCCTACCGAGCAGTACTTC.

The chain joins TRBV11-2 to TRBJ2-7, with a weak D call TRBD1 (5 bases). CDR1 is SGHAT, CDR2 FQNNGV, per germline. V was shortened by 1 base and J by 12 bases, with 13 bases between the two germline ends. This CDR3 contains 12 residues. The CDR3 region is CASSLGQRRAYF. CDR3 DNA sequence: TGTGCCAGCAGCTTAGGACAGAGACGGGCGTACTTC.